These 18 T cell receptor beta chains share one sample of origin, sequenced in a study of T cell responses to AZD1222 COVID-19 vaccine (dated by TCRdb to about 2021). What the time point label conveys for this sample: about 28 days (+/-7) after the second vaccine dose. The label giving this sample's treatment or condition can be read as: meningococcal conjugate vaccine given as trial control. The library was generated by the immunoSEQ multiplex PCR assay. In its TCRdb copy, this immuneACCESS table keeps in-frame sequences only and misses some clones. Where compared with another copy, unresolved V genes explain less than half of these, and the others have no known cause. This sample holds under 200,000 clones; around nine tenths were observed only once. About 3.6% of the sample rests with the top ten. This material consisted of peripheral blood, taken 28 days after the second dose of the MenACWY control vaccine. These receptors all stem from an adult who received the MenACWY meningococcal vaccine as a control.

Regarding this clone: This sample includes further DNA sequences coding for the same CDR3. This CDR3 is CASSLVGEQYF. In nucleotides, the CDR3 is TGTGCCAGCAGCTTAGTAGGCGAGCAGTACTTC. The V gene is TRBV11-3, the J gene TRBJ2-7, with D unresolved. CDR3 length equals 11 residues. With 1 base removed from V and 6 bases from J, the gap between germline ends came to 4 bases. CDR1 is SGHNT and CDR2 is YENEEA in the germline V gene. Drawing the rest from reference TRBV11-3 and TRBJ2-7, the complete variable domain is EAGVVQSPRYKIIEKKQPVAFWCNPISGHNTLYWYLQNLGQGPELLIRYENEEAVDDSQLPKDRFSAERLKGVDSTLKIQPAELGDSAVYLCASSLVGEQYFGPGTRLTVT.

The CDR3 sequence: CASSLAGLASSYEQYF. CDR3 nucleotides: TGTGCCAGCAGCTTAGCGGGACTAGCGTCTTCCTACGAGCAGTACTTC. The chain uses TRBV11-3 and TRBJ2-7, with 10 bases lining up with TRBD2. Germline CDR1 is SGHNT and CDR2 is YENEEA. With V trimmed by 1 base and J by 1 base, 4 bases remained unmatched. The CDR3 extends over 16 amino acids.

The CDR3, as DNA: TGTGCCAGCAGCCACGAGGATTCACCCCTCCACTTT. This sequence encodes CASSHEDSPLHF. This chain joins TRBV3-1 (or the pseudogene TRBV3-2) and TRBJ1-6; no clear D. Per the germline V gene, CDR1 is LGHDT and CDR2 is YNNKEL (reference sequence). The CDR3 spans 12 residues. The germline V and J ends were trimmed by 3 bases and 8 bases, with 5 bases remaining between them.

The V call is TRBV7-2, the J call TRBJ1-5; weak D call: TRBD1 (5 bases). The V gene lost 1 base and the J gene lost 7 bases, with 11 bases spanning the gap. The CDR3 covers 14 residues. Germline V CDR1 and CDR2: SGHTA, FQGNSA. The chain's CDR3 is CASSLGDVGQPQHF. In DNA, the CDR3 is TGTGCCAGCAGCTTAGGGGACGTCGGGCAGCCCCAGCATTTT. Based on the CDR3 plus reference TRBV7-2 and TRBJ1-5, the full variable domain is GAGVSQSPSNKVTEKGKDVELRCDPISGHTALYWYRQSLGQGLEFLIYFQGNSAPDKSGLPSDRFSAERTGGSVSTLTIQRTQQEDSAVYLCASSLGDVGQPQHFGDGTRLSIL.

The gene calls are TRBV10-3 and TRBJ1-5; 7 bases agree with TRBD1. The trim removed 3 bases at V and 2 bases at J, leaving 4 bases unmatched. The length of the CDR3 is 15 residues. CDR1 is ENHRY and CDR2 is SYGVKD in the germline V gene. The CDR3 DNA is TGTGCCATCAGTGAAACAGGGGAGGGCAATCAGCCCCAGCATTTT. It codes for CAISETGEGNQPQHF.

J is TRBJ1-6 and V is TRBV28, with TRBD1 as a possible D gene (5 bases). Germline V gene lookup returns CDR1 MDHEN and CDR2 SYDVKM. V shed 1 base and J shed 10 bases, with 17 bases lying between them. This CDR3 has 16 residues. CDR3 residues: CASSLSPGRVWSPLHF. CDR3 in DNA: TGTGCCAGCAGTTTATCCCCAGGCAGGGTGTGGTCACCCCTCCACTTT.

The sample holds one count of this clone. The genes are TRBV28 and TRBJ2-1; D ambiguous. This CDR3 is 16 amino acids long. Trimming stripped 7 bases from V and 0 bases from J, with 16 bases between. Germline CDR1 MDHEN, CDR2 SYDVKM. The CDR3 protein is CASTPSGWGSYNEQFF. The CDR3 coding sequence is TGTGCCAGCACTCCCTCGGGTTGGGGCTCCTACAATGAGCAGTTCTTC.

The J gene is TRBJ1-2, the V gene TRBV18, with D uncertain. The germline V gene encodes CDR1 KGHSH and CDR2 LQKENI. CDR3 length: 13 amino acids. Trimming pared 4 bases from V and 4 bases from J, leaving 10 bases between. CDR3 sequence reads: CASSLPESYGYTF. The CDR3 DNA is TGTGCCAGCTCACTTCCAGAGAGCTATGGCTACACCTTC.

Only one count was recorded for this clone. The chain has TRBV15 and TRBJ1-1; tentatively, D is TRBD1 (6 bases). V was shortened by 4 bases and J by 1 base, with 13 bases between the two germline ends. Germline V gene lookup returns CDR1 LNHNV and CDR2 YYDKDF (reference sequence). This CDR3 is built from 15 residues. The CDR3 sequence: CATSTRGWENTEAFF. CDR3 nucleotides: TGTGCCACCAGCACAAGGGGGTGGGAGAACACTGAAGCTTTCTTT.

The chain couples TRBV19 to TRBJ1-2; the D is unclear. The CDR3 loop spans 12 amino acids. Germline values: CDR1 LNHDA, CDR2 SQIVND (reference sequence). V gave up 4 bases and J gave up 4 bases, with 7 bases separating them. The CDR3 DNA is TGTGCCAGTAGTAACCGGGCCTATGGCTACACCTTC. Its protein product is CASSNRAYGYTF. The whole variable domain, filled in from reference TRBV19 and TRBJ1-2, reads DGGITQSPKYLFRKEGQNVTLSCEQNLNHDAMYWYRQDPGQGLRLIYYSQIVNDFQKGDIAEGYSVSREKKESFPLTVTSAQKNPTAFYLCASSNRAYGYTFGSGTRLTVV.

The chain is built from TRBV7-3 and TRBJ2-5; D is undetermined. CDR3 length: 13 residues. Germline CDR1 reads SGHTA; CDR2 reads FQGTGA. Trimming removed 2 bases from V and 3 bases from J, with 7 bases in between. CDR3 amino acids: CASSLSAKETQYF. The CDR3 DNA reads TGTGCCAGCAGCTTATCGGCGAAAGAGACCCAGTACTTC.

To note about this clone: The same CDR3 also results from other DNA sequences found in this sample. V and J are TRBV6-1 and TRBJ2-2; weak D call: TRBD2 (6 bases). The V end was cut by 2 bases, the J end by 5 bases, with 9 bases between. Germline V CDR1 and CDR2: MNHNS, SASEGT. CDR3 size: 14 residues. DNA of the CDR3: TGTGCCAGCAGTGAACTGGGGGGAACCGGGGAGCTGTTTTTT. It specifies CASSELGGTGELFF.

The chain has TRBV27 and TRBJ2-7; the D is unclear. The V end was cut by 9 bases, the J end by 3 bases, with 15 bases between. This CDR3 has 13 residues. The germline CDR1 and CDR2 sequences are MNHEY and SMNVEV (reference sequence). The chain's CDR3 is CASAERHYYEQYF. The DNA for the CDR3 is TGTGCCAGTGCAGAGAGACATTACTACGAGCAGTACTTC.

V gene TRBV5-1 combines with J gene TRBJ1-1; 7 bases agree with TRBD1. Trimming removed 3 bases from V and 1 base from J; junction bases left unmatched: 3. Germline CDR1 SGHRS, CDR2 YFSETQ. The CDR3 consists of 14 residues. The CDR3, as DNA: TGCGCCAGCAGCTGGGGACAGACGAACACTGAAGCTTTCTTT. This sequence encodes CASSWGQTNTEAFF.

This clone has a handful of counts. CDR3 DNA: TGTGCCACCAGTGACAGCGATTGGGGTCAGCCCCAGCATTTT. Translating gives CATSDSDWGQPQHF. The chain links TRBV24-1 to TRBJ1-5; the D is unclear. With 4 bases removed from V and 6 bases from J, the gap between germline ends came to 12 bases. From germline, CDR1 is KGHDR and CDR2 SFDVKD. The CDR3 covers 14 residues.

The chain combines TRBV2 with TRBJ1-5; no clear D. Germline CDR1 reads SNHLY; CDR2 reads FYNNEI. V was clipped by 3 bases and J by 5 bases, with 11 bases between them. The CDR3 totals 14 residues. The chain's CDR3 is CASSDGPGYQPQHF. In DNA, the CDR3 is TGTGCCAGCAGTGACGGACCGGGGTATCAGCCCCAGCATTTT.

In this sample, this clone turned up once. The chain recombines TRBV10-3 with TRBJ2-1; 9 nucleotides match TRBD1. CDR3 size: 16 residues. The J segment lost 5 bases and the V segment lost 0 bases, leaving 5 bases of the junction unmatched. Germline V gene data show CDR1 as ENHRY and CDR2 as SYGVKD. The CDR3 DNA follows: TGTGCCATCAGTGAGTCACAGGGGGCGAAAAACAATGAGCAGTTCTTC. Amino acids: CAISESQGAKNNEQFF.

The chain uses TRBV6-5 and TRBJ1-2, with D possibly being TRBD1 (5 bases). Germline CDR1 is MNHEY and CDR2 is SVGAGI. The CDR3 loop spans 12 amino acids. Trimming took 6 bases from V and 8 from J, leaving 13 bases between them. This chain's CDR3 is CASSVGLLGYTF. The CDR3 coding sequence is TGTGCCAGCAGCGTGGGGCTATTGGGCTACACCTTC.